The 5 T cell receptor beta chains below come from one sample, sequenced in a study of T cells in Graves' hyperthyroidism and ophthalmopathy (dated by TCRdb to between 2019 and 2020). The method was multiplex PCR. Instrument used: Illumina HiSeq 2000. Amplification of TCR beta CDR3 regions was carried out from RNA transcripts. For the first round of RT-PCR on the TCR CDR3, the HTBI primer set was used together with the Qiagen OneStep RT-PCR kit. TCRdb reprocessed the public reads (quality trimming at Q25 with fastp, clone calling with MiXCR) and kept in-frame beta chains. Identical CDR3 protein sequences are pooled into one entry, listed with their most common genes and DNA. The sample has about 250,000 distinct CDR3 sequences on record, around 20% of them singletons. The ten largest clones add up to roughly 60% of the sample. The material sequenced was blood. Receptors were obtained from a man aged 25 to 45 with Graves' ophthalmopathy.

This clonotype was recorded many times. This chain connects TRBV20-1 to TRBJ1-4; D uncertain. Germline-derived CDR1 and CDR2 are DFQATT and SNEGSKA (reference sequence). The CDR3 length is 14 residues. Trimming shortened V by 1 base and J by 4 bases, and 10 bases separated the two germline ends. CDR3 nucleotides: TGCAGTGCTAGAGTAAGAGGGAGTAATGAAAAACTGTTTTTT. Its protein is CSARVRGSNEKLFF.

The rearrangement uses TRBV6-5 and TRBJ1-2, with TRBD1 matching over 8 bases. CDR1 and CDR2 from the germline V gene are MNHEY and SVGAGI. The CDR3 spans 13 residues. After removal of 0 bases from V and 7 bases from J, the junction contained 1 base not matched to a gene. The CDR3 sequence: CASSYSTGVGYTF. In DNA, the CDR3 is TGTGCCAGCAGTTACTCGACAGGGGTTGGCTACACCTTC.

This chain joins TRBV7-2 and TRBJ1-6; D might be TRBD1 (6 bases). Germline CDR1 and CDR2: SGHTA and FQGNSA. The CDR3 has 13 residues. V was pared by 1 base and J by 15 bases, with 13 bases between. For the CDR3, the DNA is TGTGCCAGCAGCTTAGGGACAGCTCGGATCCTCCACTTT. This codes for CASSLGTARILHF.

A few counts support this clonotype. This chain joins TRBV6-5 and TRBJ2-5, with a tentative D call TRBD2 (6 bases). Per germline, CDR1 MNHEY and CDR2 SVGAGI. The CDR3 covers 13 residues. Deletions cut 1 base from V and 5 bases from J, with 8 bases between. CDR3 nucleotides: TGTGCCAGCAGTTACTTAGCGGCGGAGACCCAGTACTTC. Its protein product is CASSYLAAETQYF.

This clonotype was recorded a few times. The V call is TRBV6-2 or TRBV6-3, the J call TRBJ2-7; D may correspond to TRBD1 or TRBD2 (7 bases each). CDR3 length equals 15 residues. The V gene lost 6 bases and the J gene lost 7 bases, with 22 bases spanning the gap. Looked up from germline, CDR1 is MNHEY and CDR2 is SVGEGT. This CDR3 is CASSPYDHRGGEQYF. CDR3 coding DNA: TGTGCCAGCAGCCCCTACGACCACAGGGGAGGGGAGCAGTACTTC.